Listed below are T cell receptor beta chains from one sample, sequenced in a study of identical twins. TCRdb fed the 5' RACE reads into MiXCR, producing one record per CDR3 protein. The sample lists some 250,000 distinct CDR3 sequences; 6.5% were seen once. This same sample was also part of a study on T cells expressing NK-cell markers.

Material: CD8+ T cells sorted from blood. The receptors derive from a woman aged 18 to 35 in good health. The CDR3 runs from the conserved cysteine through the conserved F or W. The D gene is left open where the match is weak. For some rows the clone size is stated as once, few or many, or as a class when expanded; others skip it.

. | TRBJ1-5 | TRBV5-1 | few | CASSPEVGGGNQPQHF | TGCGCCAGCAGCCCCGAGGTGGGGGGCGGCAATCAGCCCCAGCATTTT
. | TRBJ2-5 | TRBV3-1 | . | CASSLEYRTEETQYF | TGTGCCAGCAGCTTGGAATATAGGACAGAGGAGACCCAGTACTTC
. | TRBJ2-7 | TRBV12-5 | few | CASGLDRTEQYF | TGTGCTAGTGGTTTAGACCGGACTGAGCAGTACTTC
TRBD2 | TRBJ2-1 | TRBV29-1 | many | CSVLAGGAGEQFF | TGCAGCGTTCTAGCGGGAGGGGCTGGGGAGCAGTTCTTC
. | TRBJ2-4 | TRBV6-2/TRBV6-3 | few | CASSVTSLAKNIQYF | TGTGCCAGCTCGGTAACTTCTCTAGCCAAAAACATTCAGTACTTC
. | TRBJ2-2 | TRBV6-5 | . | CASSYWGTEAGELFF | TGTGCCAGCAGTTATTGGGGAACTGAGGCCGGGGAGCTGTTTTTT
TRBD1 | TRBJ1-2 | TRBV29-1 | . | CSVEGQGNYGYTF | TGCAGCGTTGAAGGACAGGGAAACTATGGCTACACCTTC
. | TRBJ2-3 | TRBV7-9 | many | CASSLAIGDTDTQYF | TGTGCCAGCAGCTTAGCAATCGGTGACACAGATACGCAGTATTTT
. | TRBJ2-1 | TRBV9 | . | CASSVDSNPYNEQFF | TGTGCCAGCAGCGTGGACAGCAACCCTTACAATGAGCAGTTCTTC
TRBD1 | TRBJ1-4 | TRBV28 | many | CASRIGQARVEKLFF | TGTGCCAGCAGGATAGGACAGGCTAGGGTTGAAAAACTGTTTTTT
. | TRBJ1-3 | TRBV9 | many | CASSVVGAGGNTIYF | TGTGCCAGCAGCGTAGTGGGGGCGGGAGGAAACACCATATATTTT
. | TRBJ2-5 | TRBV6-2/TRBV6-3 | few | CASSYSLIQETQYF | TGTGCCAGCAGTTACTCGCTGATACAAGAGACCCAGTACTTC
TRBD2 | TRBJ2-5 | TRBV13 | few | CASTVAGGETQYF | TGTGCCAGCACCGTAGCGGGAGGAGAGACCCAGTACTTC
. | TRBJ2-1 | TRBV4-3 | . | CASSQESSSIAHYNEQFF | TGCGCCAGCAGCCAAGAAAGTTCGAGCATTGCCCACTACAATGAGCAGTTCTTC
TRBD2 | TRBJ2-7 | TRBV5-5 | . | CASSLTVAGEYYEQYF | TGTGCCAGCAGCCTAACGGTAGCGGGGGAGTACTACGAGCAGTACTTC
. | TRBJ2-3 | TRBV6-4 | many | CASKEEEGADTQYF | TGTGCCAGCAAGGAGGAGGAAGGGGCAGATACGCAGTATTTT
. | TRBJ2-3 | TRBV5-1 | few | CASGDSTSTDTQYF | TGCGCCAGCGGAGACTCTACCAGCACAGATACGCAGTATTTT
TRBD1 | TRBJ2-3 | TRBV11-2 | . | CASSLYGQGEDTQYF | TGTGCCAGCAGCTTATATGGACAGGGAGAAGATACGCAGTATTTT
. | TRBJ2-7 | TRBV9 | . | CASSSWGEQYF | TGTGCCAGCAGCAGTTGGGGGGAGCAGTACTTC
. | TRBJ1-1 | TRBV2 | few | CASSGVGYVSNTEAFF | TGTGCCAGCAGCGGGGTGGGTTACGTTTCGAACACTGAAGCTTTCTTT
. | TRBJ1-1 | TRBV6-2/TRBV6-3 | few | CASSRRIMNTEAFF | TGTGCCAGCAGTAGACGGATCATGAACACTGAAGCTTTCTTT
TRBD1 | TRBJ1-2 | TRBV7-2 | few | CASSADRGLGSRYGYTF | TGTGCCAGCAGCGCTGACAGGGGCCTTGGGTCCCGCTATGGCTACACCTTC
TRBD2 | TRBJ2-7 | TRBV20-1 | few | CSVEGPASGTYEQYF | TGCAGTGTAGAGGGGCCAGCTAGCGGTACCTACGAGCAGTACTTC
TRBD2 | TRBJ2-3 | TRBV20-1 | many | CSASGLAGGLDTQYF | TGCAGTGCTAGCGGACTAGCGGGGGGATTAGATACGCAGTATTTT
TRBD1 | TRBJ2-7 | TRBV9 | . | CASSGLRGMNEQYF | TGTGCCAGCAGCGGACTCAGGGGGATGAACGAGCAGTACTTC
TRBD2 | TRBJ2-5 | TRBV2 | . | CASSELPAGQETQYF | TGTGCCAGCAGTGAACTTCCAGCGGGGCAAGAGACCCAGTACTTC
TRBD1 | TRBJ2-2 | TRBV7-8 | many | CASSRRRGHTGELFF | TGTGCCAGCAGCCGCCGCAGGGGGCACACCGGGGAGCTGTTTTTT
TRBD2 | TRBJ2-3 | TRBV7-9 | . | CASSASRDYTTDTQYF | TGTGCCAGCAGCGCCAGCCGGGACTATACCACAGATACGCAGTATTTT
TRBD2 | TRBJ2-7 | TRBV6-5 | many | CASSYGRGGTYEQYF | TGTGCCAGCAGTTACGGGCGGGGGGGCACCTACGAGCAGTACTTC
. | TRBJ1-4 | TRBV12-3/TRBV12-4 | many | CASSRGGDEKLFF | TGTGCCAGCAGTCGCGGAGGGGATGAAAAACTGTTTTTT
. | TRBJ2-7 | TRBV2 | . | CASRASESYEQYF | TGTGCCAGCAGGGCTAGCGAGTCCTACGAGCAGTACTTC
. | TRBJ1-1 | TRBV11-2 | . | CASSYGTGWGTEAFF | TGTGCCAGCAGCTACGGAACAGGGTGGGGGACTGAAGCTTTCTTT
. | TRBJ2-2 | TRBV2 | . | CASKPTGELFF | TGTGCCAGCAAGCCCACCGGGGAGCTGTTTTTT
. | TRBJ2-7 | TRBV6-2/TRBV6-3 | many | CASSWFSGGSYEQYF | TGTGCCAGCAGTTGGTTCTCCGGGGGAAGCTACGAGCAGTACTTC
. | TRBJ2-5 | TRBV7-9 | few | CASSLVDGTETQYF | TGTGCCAGCAGTCTCGTCGACGGCACAGAGACCCAGTACTTC
. | TRBJ2-1 | TRBV20-1 | few | CSALAANSYNEQFF | TGCAGTGCGTTAGCGGCGAACTCCTACAATGAGCAGTTCTTC
TRBD2 | TRBJ2-1 | TRBV29-1 | . | CSVEETSGRSISYNEQFF | TGCAGCGTTGAAGAGACTAGCGGGAGGTCGATCTCCTACAATGAGCAGTTCTTC
TRBD1 | TRBJ2-3 | TRBV19 | . | CASSILTGGVDTQYF | TGTGCCAGTAGTATCCTGACAGGGGGCGTAGATACGCAGTATTTT
TRBD2 | TRBJ2-3 | TRBV10-1 | few | CASSSSGRAKDTQYF | TGCGCCAGCAGTTCTAGCGGGAGGGCCAAGGATACGCAGTATTTT
. | TRBJ2-3 | TRBV6-5 | few | CASTGQNTQYF | TGTGCCAGCACAGGGCAGAATACGCAGTATTTT
. | TRBJ1-1 | TRBV6-2/TRBV6-3 | many | CASSYSRKAFF | TGTGCCAGCAGTTACTCGAGAAAAGCTTTCTTT
. | TRBJ2-7 | TRBV13 | . | CASSLGVSRYEQYF | TGTGCCAGCAGCTTAGGGGTAAGCCGATACGAGCAGTACTTC
. | TRBJ2-6 | TRBV7-2 | . | CASSPVGFGGANVLTF | TGTGCCAGCAGCCCGGTAGGGTTCGGTGGGGCCAACGTCCTGACTTTC
. | TRBJ1-5 | TRBV20-1 | . | CSARPGKNQPQHF | TGCAGTGCTAGACCCGGGAAAAATCAGCCCCAGCATTTT
. | TRBJ1-1 | TRBV6-5 | few | CASSYSTARPAGRVTEAFF | TGTGCCAGCAGTTACTCCACGGCCCGCCCTGCAGGACGGGTTACTGAAGCTTTCTTT
TRBD1 | TRBJ2-2 | TRBV15 | . | CATGGRQGLNTGELFF | TGTGCCACCGGGGGGAGACAGGGGTTGAACACCGGGGAGCTGTTTTTT
TRBD1 | TRBJ1-5 | TRBV7-8 | few | CASSLVLRDRLSNQPQHF | TGTGCCAGCAGCTTAGTATTACGGGACAGGCTTTCCAATCAGCCCCAGCATTTT
. | TRBJ2-7 | TRBV20-1 | . | CSANPPGSDEQYF | TGCAGTGCTAACCCCCCAGGGTCTGACGAGCAGTACTTC
TRBD1 | TRBJ2-7 | TRBV5-1 | few | CASSWRDRTYEQYF | TGCGCCAGCAGCTGGCGGGACAGGACCTACGAGCAGTACTTC
. | TRBJ2-7 | TRBV12-3/TRBV12-4 | . | CASSGQFYEQYF | TGTGCCAGCAGCGGACAGTTCTACGAGCAGTACTTC